The source of this T cell receptor beta chain is a study of OX40 agonist ivuxolimab in advanced cancers. Overall study: Patients assigned to dose escalation were diagnosed with hepatocellular carcinoma, melanoma, renal cell or head and neck cancer. A history of anti-PD-1, anti-PD-L1 or anti-CTLA-4 therapy was acceptable, and 30% to 45% had some.

The V end lost 8 bases, the J end lost 5 bases, and 11 bases lay between the germline ends. Germline CDR1 is LNHDA and CDR2 is SQIVND (reference sequence). The CDR3 is 12 residues long. TCRdb's table, derived via immunoSEQ multiplex PCR, lists solely in-frame clones and lacks some. Among approximately 91,000 clones listed, about 87% were seen once. The sequencing here drew on CD4+ or CD8+ T cells sorted from blood, taken in a trial of the OX40 agonist ivuxolimab. The sequence came from an adult with an advanced solid tumor such as melanoma, head and neck, liver or kidney cancer. V and J are TRBV19 and TRBJ2-3; D gene unclear. The CDR3 loop reads CASGAIRDTQYF. DNA for the CDR3: TGTGCCAGTGGCGCAATTAGAGATACGCAGTATTTT.